This entry features one TCR beta chain sequence. The antigen is not known. The assay was immunoSEQ multiplex PCR, and TCRdb's table has in-frame clones only and misses some. The sample contains hundreds of thousands of clones, approximately 90% of which appear only once. This sample stems from a study of Ad26.COV2.S vaccination and SARS-CoV-2 variants. Overall study results and limits: Substantial breadth was reported for post-vaccination spike-specific CD8+ and CD4+ T cells. Breadth and depth estimates from TCRs may understate total T cell responses.

The CDR3 loop spans 14 amino acids. Trimming cost V 6 bases and J 4 bases, with 13 bases left between them. Germline values: CDR1 SGDLS, CDR2 YYNGEE. The rearrangement joins TRBV9 to TRBJ2-2; D not resolved. The source is a human donor who had recovered from COVID-19. Sample: peripheral blood, taken after recovery from COVID-19. As DNA, the CDR3 is TGTGCCAGCACCCCAGGTGGGGTCACCGGGGAGCTGTTTTTT. Its translation is CASTPGGVTGELFF. The full variable domain, completed using reference TRBV9 and TRBJ2-2, is DSGVTQTPKHLITATGQRVTLRCSPRSGDLSVYWYQQSLDQGLQFLIQYYNGEERAKGNILERFSAQQFPDLHSELNLSSLELGDSALYFCASTPGGVTGELFFGEGSRLTVL.